The 29 T cell receptor beta chains below come from one sample, sequenced in a study of blood T cell repertoires in COVID-19. The method was immunoSEQ multiplex PCR; TCRdb's version includes in-frame clones alone and lacks a portion of them. The sample has about 260,000 clones, about 87% seen once. Sequencing used peripheral blood. The origin of the receptors is a woman aged 40 to 50 who had recovered from COVID-19.

The V gene is TRBV16, the J gene TRBJ1-6, with TRBD1 identical over 7 bases. The J segment lost 6 bases and the V segment lost 6 bases, leaving 5 bases of the junction unmatched. CDR3 length: 14 amino acids. Per the germline V gene, CDR1 is KGHSY and CDR2 is FQNENV. The CDR3 DNA sequence: TGTGCCAGCAGTAGGGCAGGGGGTAATTCACCCCTCCACTTT. This sequence encodes CASSRAGGNSPLHF.

The rearrangement uses TRBV10-3 and TRBJ1-2; 9 bases fit TRBD1. J lost 7 bases, V lost 1 base, and 13 bases had no gene match. Germline-derived CDR1 and CDR2 are ENHRY and SYGVKD. The CDR3 consists of 17 residues. The CDR3 DNA follows: TGTGCCATCAGTGAGTGGTACAACAGGGGGCGCGTTTTTGGCTACACCTTC. Its protein product is CAISEWYNRGRVFGYTF.

This chain connects TRBV18 to TRBJ2-3, with D uncertain. The CDR3 extends over 14 amino acids. Trimming removed 2 bases from V and 5 bases from J, with 11 bases in between. CDR1 and CDR2 (germline): KGHSH, LQKENI. The CDR3: CASSPYNSGDTQYF. CDR3 bases: TGTGCCAGCTCACCATACAACAGTGGAGATACGCAGTATTTT.

The V and J genes are TRBV19 and TRBJ1-6; 10 bases map to TRBD1. CDR1 LNHDA and CDR2 SQIVND come from the germline V gene (reference sequence). The CDR3 length is 15 residues. V lost 8 bases to trimming and J lost 4 bases; unmatched junction nucleotides: 5. The CDR3: CASAGTGAYNSPLHF. Written as DNA, the CDR3 is TGTGCCAGTGCCGGGACAGGGGCTTATAATTCACCCCTCCACTTT.

V usage is TRBV7-9 and J usage is TRBJ1-3; D is unclear. This CDR3 is 16 amino acids long. Germline lookup yields CDR1 SEHNR and CDR2 FQNEAQ (reference sequence). The germline V and J ends were trimmed by 3 bases and 0 bases, with 12 bases remaining between them. The CDR3 is CASSFPRSNSGNTIYF. CDR3 nucleotide sequence: TGTGCCAGCAGCTTCCCCAGGTCAAACTCTGGAAACACCATATATTTT.

With respect to this clone: This sample includes further DNA sequences coding for the same CDR3. The V call is TRBV2, the J call TRBJ1-3; D is undetermined. The ends were cut back, 3 bases at V and 1 base at J, with 4 bases in the middle. This CDR3 is built from 13 residues. In germline, CDR1 is SNHLY, CDR2 FYNNEI. CDR3 loop: CASSETSGNTIYF. The DNA of the CDR3 is TGTGCCAGCAGTGAGACTTCTGGAAACACCATATATTTT.

The chain is built from TRBV6-2 or TRBV6-3 and TRBJ1-5; TRBD1 matches at 9 bases. V shed 2 bases and J 7 bases; nucleotides not matched to a gene: 12. Germline V gives CDR1 MNHEY, CDR2 SVGEGT. This CDR3 has 17 amino acids. CDR3 residues: CASSYGDRGIDTQPQHF. The CDR3, as DNA: TGTGCCAGCAGTTACGGCGACAGGGGGATTGATACCCAGCCCCAGCATTTT.

The rearrangement joins TRBV5-1 to TRBJ1-2, with TRBD1 as a possible D gene (6 bases). Germline V lookup: CDR1 SGHRS, CDR2 YFSETQ. The CDR3 runs to 18 residues. Trimming pared 10 bases from V and 8 bases from J, leaving 36 bases between. CDR3 region: CARLRPGAREGGVDGYTF. The CDR3 region has the DNA TGCGCCCGCTTGCGCCCGGGGGCGCGGGAGGGGGGGGTAGACGGCTACACCTTC.

In this sample, this clone turned up a few times. V is TRBV6-8 and J is TRBJ2-1; D might be TRBD2 (7 bases). V lost 2 bases and J 0 bases, leaving 8 bases between the germline ends. The germline V gene encodes CDR1 MNHGY and CDR2 SAAAGT. The CDR3 extends over 15 amino acids. CDR3 residues: CASSYGGASYNEQFF. The CDR3 DNA reads as TGTGCCAGCAGTTACGGGGGGGCCTCCTACAATGAGCAGTTCTTC.

The chain couples TRBV7-2 to TRBJ2-3, with TRBD2 identical over 8 bases. The V gene end was trimmed by 6 bases and the J gene end by 4 bases; junction bases not matched to a gene: 6. The CDR3 has 14 amino acids. CDR1 is SGHTA, CDR2 FQGNSA, per germline. CDR3 loop: CASSPGLASDTQYF. The CDR3 coding sequence is TGTGCCAGCAGTCCTGGACTAGCCTCAGATACGCAGTATTTT.

The rearrangement joins TRBV19 to TRBJ1-2; D is perhaps TRBD1 (6 bases). In germline, CDR1 is LNHDA, CDR2 SQIVND (reference sequence). The CDR3 loop spans 15 amino acids. V was pared by 3 bases and J by 8 bases, with 19 bases between. In nucleotides, the CDR3 is TGTGCCAGTAGTATCTTGGACAGTTCCCGCCGCGGCTACACCTTC. Translated: CASSILDSSRRGYTF.

The chain recombines TRBV5-6 with TRBJ2-3; no firm D call. With 2 bases removed from V and 2 bases from J, the gap between germline ends came to 3 bases. Per germline, CDR1 SGHDT and CDR2 YYEEEE. The CDR3 loop spans 12 amino acids. The DNA of the CDR3 is TGTGCCAGCAGCTTCAACACAGATACGCAGTATTTT. Its translation: CASSFNTDTQYF.

This clone occurred many times. The rearrangement joins TRBV2 to TRBJ1-3; D might be TRBD1 (5 bases). Trimming stripped 3 bases from V and 4 bases from J, with 22 bases between. This CDR3 is built from 18 residues. Germline lookup yields CDR1 SNHLY and CDR2 FYNNEI. CDR3 in amino acids: CASSDKAGEGWAGNTIYF. Here the CDR3 DNA reads TGTGCCAGCAGTGATAAGGCGGGGGAAGGATGGGCCGGAAACACCATATATTTT.

The rearrangement joins TRBV6-5 to TRBJ1-2; 8 bases match TRBD1. Trimming took 5 bases from V and 3 from J; bases not matched to a gene: 2. Germline CDR1 reads MNHEY; CDR2 reads SVGAGI. CDR3 length equals 13 residues. CDR3 region: CASSRDRYYGYTF. The CDR3 DNA is TGTGCCAGCAGTCGGGACAGGTACTATGGCTACACCTTC.

The chain is built from TRBV19 and TRBJ2-5; D possibly corresponds to TRBD2 (6 bases). The CDR3 runs to 14 residues. Trimming took off 3 bases at V and 1 base at J, with 9 bases between the two ends. CDR1 is LNHDA and CDR2 is SQIVND in the germline V gene (reference sequence). The CDR3 DNA reads as TGTGCCAGTAGTATCTATAGCGGCCAAGAGACCCAGTACTTC. As protein: CASSIYSGQETQYF. Using reference TRBV19 and TRBJ2-5 for the parts outside the CDR3, the full variable domain is DGGITQSPKYLFRKEGQNVTLSCEQNLNHDAMYWYRQDPGQGLRLIYYSQIVNDFQKGDIAEGYSVSREKKESFPLTVTSAQKNPTAFYLCASSIYSGQETQYFGPGTRLLVL.

This chain links TRBV6-1 with TRBJ1-4, with D possibly matching TRBD1 (5 bases). In germline, CDR1 is MNHNS, CDR2 SASEGT. V was clipped by 3 bases and J by 8 bases, with 16 bases between them. The CDR3 runs 15 residues. Written as DNA, the CDR3 is TGTGCCAGCAGTGAGACAGCCGGTTCTCTCGAAAAACTGTTTTTT. It is translated as CASSETAGSLEKLFF.

For the CDR3, the DNA is TGTGCCAGCAGCTTATTACAGGCTGGGGCCAACGTCCTGACTTTC. It yields the protein CASSLLQAGANVLTF. The chain couples TRBV7-9 to TRBJ2-6, with D possibly being TRBD1 (5 bases). The germline V gene encodes CDR1 SEHNR and CDR2 FQNEAQ (reference sequence). The germline V and J ends were trimmed by 2 bases and 2 bases, with 7 bases remaining between them. The CDR3 has 15 residues.

The chain recombines TRBV7-3 with TRBJ1-6; TRBD1 agrees at 8 bases. The trim removed 2 bases at V and 9 bases at J, leaving 3 bases unmatched. Germline lookup yields CDR1 SGHTA and CDR2 FQGTGA. This CDR3 is 14 amino acids long. The CDR3, as DNA: TGTGCCAGCAGCTTATCCGGGACAGGTTCACCCCTCCACTTT. Protein product: CASSLSGTGSPLHF.

V is TRBV19 and J is TRBJ2-3, with TRBD2 matching 10 bases. The V gene end was trimmed by 3 bases and the J gene end by 3 bases; junction bases not matched to a gene: 3. The length of the CDR3 is 15 residues. From germline, CDR1 is LNHDA and CDR2 SQIVND (reference sequence). The CDR3 loop is CASSIIAGGTDTQYF. The DNA for the CDR3 is TGTGCCAGTAGTATTATAGCGGGGGGTACAGATACGCAGTATTTT.

The chain recombines TRBV9 with TRBJ2-5; 9 bases line up with TRBD1. V lost 3 bases to trimming and J lost 4 bases; unmatched junction nucleotides: 4. The CDR3 totals 14 residues. CDR1 is SGDLS, CDR2 YYNGEE, per germline. The CDR3 sequence is CASSGTGAGETQYF. CDR3 sequence (DNA): TGTGCCAGCAGCGGGACAGGGGCCGGAGAGACCCAGTACTTC.

The rearrangement joins TRBV27 to TRBJ2-3, with 7 nucleotides matching TRBD2. The CDR3 is 15 amino acids. The germline CDR1 and CDR2 sequences are MNHEY and SMNVEV (reference sequence). The ends lost 2 bases at V and 6 bases at J; junction bases unmatched: 8. CDR3 loop: CASSLSGARRDTQYF. CDR3 coding DNA: TGTGCCAGCAGTTTAAGCGGGGCCCGCCGTGATACGCAGTATTTT.

The genes are TRBV30 and TRBJ2-3; TRBD2 matches at 8 bases. The CDR3 length is 15 residues. V lost 3 bases to trimming and J lost 6 bases; unmatched junction nucleotides: 11. The germline V gene has CDR1 GTSNPN and CDR2 SVGIG (reference sequence). DNA of the CDR3: TGTGCCTGGAGCCCCGCGGGGGGCGTTTTTGATACGCAGTATTTT. It is translated as CAWSPAGGVFDTQYF.

The V gene is TRBV5-4, the J gene TRBJ2-2, with 10 positions matching TRBD2. Per the germline V gene, CDR1 is SGHNT and CDR2 is YYREEE (reference sequence). J lost 5 bases, V lost 1 base, and 8 bases had no gene match. The CDR3 runs to 17 residues. The CDR3 region has the DNA TGTGCCAGCAGCTTGCGTCTAGCGGGGGTTGGAACCGGGGAGCTGTTTTTT. Translation gives CASSLRLAGVGTGELFF.

The rearrangement uses TRBV4-3 and TRBJ1-2, with TRBD1 as a possible D gene (6 bases). Trimming shortened V by 1 base and J by 6 bases, and 15 bases separated the two germline ends. Germline loops: CDR1 LGHNA, CDR2 YSLEER. The CDR3 is made up of 15 amino acids. DNA for the CDR3: TGCGCCAGCAGCCAAGGTTGGTACAGGGTGAATGGCTACACCTTC. It translates to CASSQGWYRVNGYTF.

The CDR3 bases are TGTGCCAGCAGTGTCACAGGGGTCTATGGCTACACCTTC. Protein: CASSVTGVYGYTF. The chain is built from TRBV2 and TRBJ1-2; TRBD1 aligns across 7 bases. V was pared by 4 bases and J by 4 bases, with 3 bases of the junction left unmatched. The CDR3 length is 13 residues. Germline V gene sequence: CDR1 SNHLY, CDR2 FYNNEI.

The rearrangement uses TRBV5-5 and TRBJ1-1; D call uncertain. CDR1 is SGHKS, CDR2 YYEKEE, per germline (reference sequence). The V end lost 0 bases, the J end lost 8 bases, and 14 bases lay between the germline ends. CDR3 length: 14 residues. The CDR3 DNA follows: TGTGCCAGCAGCTTGGGGATCAACCAGAGGGAAGCTTTCTTT. The encoded protein is CASSLGINQREAFF.

The chain recombines TRBV29-1 with TRBJ2-7; D is possibly TRBD2 (7 bases). The germline gives CDR1 SQVTM, CDR2 ANQGSEA. The CDR3 totals 12 residues. V was trimmed by 7 bases and J by 1 base, leaving 11 bases between them. The CDR3 reads CSAGRGSYEQYF. The CDR3 DNA is TGCAGCGCTGGGAGGGGGTCCTACGAGCAGTACTTC.

This sequence joins TRBV27 and TRBJ1-2; D perhaps matches TRBD1 (5 bases). The V gene's germline CDR1 is MNHEY and CDR2 SMNVEV (reference sequence). V was clipped by 5 bases and J by 4 bases, with 17 bases between them. This CDR3 contains 15 residues. The CDR3 DNA sequence: TGTGCCAGCAGTACTCGGGACTCGTCGGGCTATGGCTACACCTTC. Translating gives CASSTRDSSGYGYTF.

V gene TRBV7-2 combines with J gene TRBJ2-3, with TRBD2 identical over 10 bases. CDR1 is SGHTA, CDR2 FQGNSA, per germline. The CDR3 consists of 15 residues. Trimming took 5 bases from V and 3 from J; bases not matched to a gene: 5. The CDR3 here is CASSPASGGTDTQYF. CDR3 coding DNA: TGTGCCAGCAGCCCGGCTAGCGGGGGAACAGATACGCAGTATTTT.